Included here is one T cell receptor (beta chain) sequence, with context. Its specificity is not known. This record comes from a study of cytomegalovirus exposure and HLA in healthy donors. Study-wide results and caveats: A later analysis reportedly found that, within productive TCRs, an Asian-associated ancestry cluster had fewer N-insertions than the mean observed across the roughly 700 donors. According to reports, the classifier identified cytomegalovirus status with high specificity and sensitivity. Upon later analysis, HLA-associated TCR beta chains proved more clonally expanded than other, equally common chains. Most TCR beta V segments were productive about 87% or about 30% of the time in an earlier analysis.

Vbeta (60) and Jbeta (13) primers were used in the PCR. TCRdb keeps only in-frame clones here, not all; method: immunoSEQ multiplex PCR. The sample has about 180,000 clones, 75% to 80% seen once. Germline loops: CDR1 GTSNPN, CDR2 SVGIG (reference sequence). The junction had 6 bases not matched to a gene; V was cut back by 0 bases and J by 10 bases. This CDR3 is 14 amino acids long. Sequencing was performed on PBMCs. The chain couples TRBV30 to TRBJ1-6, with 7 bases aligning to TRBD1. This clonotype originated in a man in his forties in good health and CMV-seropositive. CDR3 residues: CAWSVEGAGSPLHF. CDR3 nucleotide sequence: TGTGCCTGGAGTGTAGAGGGGGCTGGGTCACCCCTCCACTTT.